The clone carrying this T cell receptor beta chain has at least ten counts. TCRdb used MiXCR to reprocess the PCR reads, holding one entry per CDR3 protein. Among about 90,000 distinct CDR3 sequences listed, about 49% were seen once. This CDR3 has 14 residues. In germline, CDR1 is WNHNN, CDR2 SYGVQD (reference sequence). Trimming took off 0 bases at V and 6 bases at J, with 10 bases between the two ends. This entry comes from a study of CDR3 diversity in severe acne. Sequenced input: blood. The V gene is TRBV10-1, the J gene TRBJ2-3; D perhaps matches TRBD2 (6 bases). The TCR sequence derives from a male donor with severe acne vulgaris. Written as DNA, the CDR3 is TGCGCCAGCAGTGAGTCCGCGGGAAGGGATACGCAGTATTTT. Protein: CASSESAGRDTQYF.